The 32 T cell receptor beta chains given below trace back to one sample, sequenced in a study of blood T cell repertoires in COVID-19. Assay: immunoSEQ multiplex PCR; the TCRdb copy retains only in-frame clones and omits some. The repertoire consists of more than 85,000 clones, with about 90% occurring once and the leading ten covering roughly 5.6%. The sequenced sample was peripheral blood. The receptors derive from a woman aged 45 to 65 with COVID-19, enrolled during active disease.

This chain uses TRBV7-2 with TRBJ2-5; D ambiguous. Looked up from germline, CDR1 is SGHTA and CDR2 is FQGNSA. V was trimmed by 0 bases and J by 5 bases, leaving 10 bases between them. CDR3 length equals 14 residues. The CDR3 region is CASSLALPGETQYF. CDR3 DNA: TGTGCCAGCAGCTTAGCCCTTCCCGGGGAGACCCAGTACTTC.

The chain joins TRBV11-3 to TRBJ1-6; D might be TRBD1 (6 bases). CDR1 and CDR2 from the germline V gene are SGHNT and YENEEA. V was clipped by 1 base and J by 7 bases, with 14 bases between them. CDR3 length: 16 amino acids. The DNA for the CDR3 is TGTGCCAGCAGCTTAGTCCCCGACAGGCCAAATTCACCCCTCCACTTT. Its translation is CASSLVPDRPNSPLHF.

This clone was counted a few times. This chain links TRBV27 with TRBJ2-7, with 8 bases identical to TRBD1. There are 13 residues in the CDR3. The germline V gene encodes CDR1 MNHEY and CDR2 SMNVEV (reference sequence). V dropped 5 bases and J dropped 4; count of bases not matched to a gene: 4. DNA of the CDR3: TGTGCCAGCAGTCCCGGGACAGGATACGAGCAGTACTTC. It yields the protein CASSPGTGYEQYF.

The CDR3 coding sequence is TGTGCCAGCAGCCCCGTCGGTTTCGGGACTAACTACTACAATGAGCAGTTCTTC. The encoded protein is CASSPVGFGTNYYNEQFF. The J gene is TRBJ2-1, the V gene TRBV7-2; 7 nucleotides line up with TRBD2. V shed 5 bases and J 3 bases; nucleotides not matched to a gene: 16. CDR1 SGHTA and CDR2 FQGNSA come from the germline V gene. CDR3 length equals 18 residues.

The chain has TRBV21-1 and TRBJ1-5. TRBV21-1 is annotated as a pseudogene. The CDR3 extends over 17 amino acids. CDR3 nucleotide sequence: TGTGCCAGCAGCAAAGGGAGAGCAGATCAAGGCAATCAGCCCCAGCATTTT. This gives the protein CASSKGRADQGNQPQHF.

The rearrangement uses TRBV7-2 and TRBJ2-3, with 15 bases aligning to TRBD2. V shed 5 bases, J shed 4 bases, and the junction held 7 bases outside the gene matches. The CDR3 totals 17 residues. The germline V gene encodes CDR1 SGHTA and CDR2 FQGNSA. The CDR3 DNA reads TGTGCCAGCAGCCCCTGGACTAGCGGGGGGGCCTCAGATACGCAGTATTTT. Translating it yields CASSPWTSGGASDTQYF.

This clone was detected once. The chain couples TRBV12-5 to TRBJ2-1, with D possibly matching TRBD1 (6 bases). Germline V gives CDR1 LGHNT, CDR2 FRNRAP. The CDR3 is 15 residues long. V lost 2 bases and J lost 0, with 8 bases in between. CDR3 sequence reads: CASGLTGSSYNEQFF. Here the CDR3 DNA reads TGTGCTAGTGGTTTGACAGGGAGCTCCTACAATGAGCAGTTCTTC.

The rearrangement uses TRBV19 and TRBJ1-2; 8 nucleotides agree with TRBD1. The ends lost 5 bases at V and 8 bases at J; junction bases unmatched: 10. The CDR3 is 14 amino acids. Germline V CDR1 and CDR2: LNHDA, SQIVND (reference sequence). The CDR3, as DNA: TGTGCCAGTAGTCCCCCAGGGGGCTGGGGCGGCTACACCTTC. Translated, it gives CASSPPGGWGGYTF.

This clone was counted once. The chain couples TRBV3-1 (or the pseudogene TRBV3-2) to TRBJ2-4; a possible D gene is TRBD1 (6 bases). CDR1 is LGHDT and CDR2 is YNNKEL in the germline V gene (reference sequence). V gave up 7 bases and J gave up 5 bases, with 12 bases separating them. This CDR3 region has 13 residues. As DNA, the CDR3 is TGTGCCAGCACTTCGGCAGGGGAAAACATTCAGTACTTC. Its protein product is CASTSAGENIQYF.

The genes are TRBV27 and TRBJ1-2, with TRBD1 matching 7 bases. Germline V CDR1 and CDR2: MNHEY, SMNVEV (reference sequence). Trimming cost V 6 bases and J 4 bases; bases outside gene matches: 8. CDR3 size: 14 residues. Here the CDR3 reads CASSSTGVPYGYTF. In nucleotides, the CDR3 is TGTGCCAGCAGCAGTACAGGGGTGCCCTATGGCTACACCTTC.

The rearrangement links TRBV6-5 to TRBJ2-1; no clear D. Between the trimmed V and J ends, which lost 2 bases and 2 bases, there was a span of 7 bases. Germline loops: CDR1 MNHEY, CDR2 SVGAGI. This CDR3 is built from 14 residues. CDR3 amino acids: CASSYGGAYNEQFF. For the CDR3, the DNA is TGTGCCAGCAGTTACGGCGGAGCCTACAATGAGCAGTTCTTC.

The rearrangement links TRBV13 to TRBJ2-7; 7 nucleotides align to TRBD1. The length of the CDR3 is 11 residues. The germline V gene has CDR1 PRHDT and CDR2 FYEKMQ (reference sequence). V shed 7 bases, J shed 6 bases, and the junction held 3 bases outside the gene matches. For the CDR3, the DNA is TGTGCCAGCAAACAGGGGCCCGAGCAGTACTTC. This gives the protein CASKQGPEQYF.

This clone was observed a few times. The chain employs TRBV5-1 and TRBJ1-2; perhaps TRBD1 as D (5 bases). The CDR3 consists of 14 residues. Trimming took 3 bases from V and 2 from J, leaving 11 bases between them. Looked up from germline, CDR1 is SGHRS and CDR2 is YFSETQ. The CDR3: CASSSPDRNYGYTF. The CDR3, as DNA: TGCGCCAGCAGCTCCCCCGACAGAAACTATGGCTACACCTTC.

This chain connects TRBV7-2 to TRBJ1-1, with D perhaps TRBD1 (5 bases). This CDR3 is 12 amino acids long. The germline V and J ends were trimmed by 5 bases and 7 bases, with 11 bases remaining between them. CDR1 is SGHTA and CDR2 is FQGNSA in the germline V gene. The CDR3 DNA sequence: TGTGCCAGCAGCCAAGGGGCTCTTGAAGCTTTCTTT. This codes for CASSQGALEAFF.

This chain uses TRBV5-4 with TRBJ1-1; maybe TRBD1 (5 bases). Germline CDR1 is SGHNT and CDR2 is YYREEE (reference sequence). The CDR3 has 13 residues. V shed 5 bases and J shed 1 base, with 9 bases lying between them. CDR3 region: CASRMGGNTEAFF. The CDR3 DNA follows: TGTGCCAGCAGGATGGGGGGGAACACTGAAGCTTTCTTT.

The rearrangement uses TRBV5-4 and TRBJ2-3, with D unclear. Trimming pared 0 bases from V and 1 base from J, leaving 9 bases between. Germline V gene lookup returns CDR1 SGHNT and CDR2 YYREEE (reference sequence). The CDR3 has 15 amino acids. CDR3 DNA sequence: TGTGCCAGCAGCTTGGGGGCAGAACGCACAGATACGCAGTATTTT. Its protein product is CASSLGAERTDTQYF.

The chain is built from TRBV5-4 and TRBJ1-1; the D is unclear. The CDR3 spans 14 residues. Germline V lookup: CDR1 SGHNT, CDR2 YYREEE (reference sequence). V lost 4 bases, J lost 11 bases, and 21 bases lay in between. For the CDR3, the DNA is TGTGCCAGCAGCGAGACGGAGGCTCGGCATGGCGCTTTCTTT. Protein: CASSETEARHGAFF.

This chain joins TRBV7-2 and TRBJ2-1, with 7 nucleotides matching TRBD1. The CDR3 spans 14 residues. Losses at the gene ends were 6 bases for V and 2 bases for J; bases not matched to a gene: 4. CDR1 and CDR2 from the germline V gene are SGHTA and FQGNSA. The CDR3 loop is CASRTGFAYNEQFF. The CDR3 nucleotides read TGTGCCAGCAGGACAGGGTTCGCCTACAATGAGCAGTTCTTC.

The chain is built from TRBV24-1 and TRBJ2-2, with 8 bases lining up with TRBD2. V was pared by 4 bases and J by 2 bases, with 8 bases of the junction left unmatched. From germline, CDR1 is KGHDR and CDR2 SFDVKD. This CDR3 region has 17 residues. The CDR3 coding sequence is TGTGCCACCAGTGACCCCGTGAGCGGGGGTAACACCGGGGAGCTGTTTTTT. Its protein is CATSDPVSGGNTGELFF.

The sample holds one count of this clone. This chain joins TRBV4-1 and TRBJ1-1; D possibly corresponds to TRBD1 (5 bases). Trimming shortened V by 0 bases and J by 3 bases, and 8 bases separated the two germline ends. CDR3 length: 14 amino acids. Germline-derived CDR1 and CDR2 are MGHRA and YSYEKL. The CDR3 nucleotides are TGCGCCAGCAGCCAAGAGGACACCCACACTGAAGCTTTCTTT. Translation: CASSQEDTHTEAFF.

This rearrangement joins TRBV2 to TRBJ2-3; 8 bases fit TRBD2. CDR1 is SNHLY and CDR2 is FYNNEI in the germline V gene. V lost 6 bases and J lost 4; bases outside the gene matches: 24. The CDR3 sequence is 20 residues long. CDR3 DNA sequence: TGTGCCAGCAGGACGGGGATTGGGCGGGGGGAGAGGACGAGGGCAGATACGCAGTATTTT. Its protein product is CASRTGIGRGERTRADTQYF.

The CDR3 coding sequence is TGCAGCGTTGAAGATCTTCAGACTAGCGGGGGTCTCACAGATACGCAGTATTTT. Translated: CSVEDLQTSGGLTDTQYF. J is TRBJ2-3 and V is TRBV29-1; 12 bases fit TRBD2. CDR3 size: 18 residues. The V gene's germline CDR1 is SQVTM and CDR2 ANQGSEA. V lost 0 bases to trimming and J lost 2 bases; unmatched junction nucleotides: 9.

The CDR3 DNA sequence: TGTGCCACCAGTGGGCGGGACAGGGGCAACAATGAGCAGTTCTTC. This translates into CATSGRDRGNNEQFF. The chain uses TRBV24-1 and TRBJ2-1, with 10 bases that match TRBD1. Germline-derived CDR1 and CDR2 are KGHDR and SFDVKD. The junction had 5 bases not matched to a gene; V was cut back by 5 bases and J by 5 bases. The CDR3 runs to 15 residues.

The chain couples TRBV3-1 (or the pseudogene TRBV3-2) to TRBJ2-4; a weak D match, TRBD1 (5 bases). Trimming left V 0 bases short and J 0 bases short, with 9 bases between. The CDR3 sequence is 16 residues long. Germline values: CDR1 LGHDT, CDR2 YNNKEL (reference sequence). CDR3 sequence (DNA): TGTGCCAGCAGCCAAGAAGGGGTATTAGCCAAAAACATTCAGTACTTC. This encodes CASSQEGVLAKNIQYF.

The genes are TRBV27 and TRBJ1-2; TRBD1 might be the D (5 bases). This CDR3 has 13 residues. In germline, CDR1 is MNHEY, CDR2 SMNVEV (reference sequence). The V end lost 9 bases, the J end lost 5 bases, and 16 bases lay between the germline ends. The CDR3 DNA is TGTGCCAGTTCTATAAGGGGTAGTTATGGCTACACCTTC. Residues: CASSIRGSYGYTF.

This rearrangement joins TRBV2 to TRBJ1-6; possible D gene TRBD1, 5 bases. CDR1 and CDR2 (germline): SNHLY, FYNNEI. The germline V and J ends were trimmed by 2 bases and 7 bases, with 9 bases remaining between them. The CDR3 covers 14 residues. The CDR3 is CASSEQGMNSPLHF. In nucleotides, the CDR3 is TGTGCCAGCAGTGAACAGGGTATGAATTCACCCCTCCACTTT.

The gene calls are TRBV7-3 and TRBJ2-1; 11 nucleotides match TRBD1. There are 15 residues in the CDR3. V shed 3 bases and J 3 bases; nucleotides not matched to a gene: 1. Germline V gene sequence: CDR1 SGHTA, CDR2 FQGTGA. CDR3 bases: TGTGCCAGCAGCTTCGGGACAGGGGGCTACAATGAGCAGTTCTTC. Protein sequence: CASSFGTGGYNEQFF.

The chain couples TRBV2 to TRBJ1-6, with no clear D. Between the trimmed V and J ends, which lost 6 bases and 7 bases, there was a span of 10 bases. The germline CDR1 and CDR2 sequences are SNHLY and FYNNEI. This CDR3 has 13 residues. CDR3 in amino acids: CASSNSLNSPLHF. CDR3 coding DNA: TGTGCCAGCAGCAACAGCCTCAATTCACCCCTCCACTTT.

This clone has just a few counts. The chain combines TRBV4-1 with TRBJ1-1; no firm D call. CDR3 size: 12 residues. The germline CDR1 and CDR2 sequences are MGHRA and YSYEKL. V gave up 4 bases and J gave up 1 base, with 4 bases separating them. CDR3 nucleotide sequence: TGCGCCAGCAGCCTCGGGAACACTGAAGCTTTCTTT. Translating gives CASSLGNTEAFF.

In nucleotides, the CDR3 is TGCGCCAGCAGCTGGCAAAGCGGGGGTTCGGGGGAGACCCAGTACTTC. It yields the protein CASSWQSGGSGETQYF. This chain joins TRBV5-1 and TRBJ2-5; 8 bases are shared with TRBD2. Germline V gives CDR1 SGHRS, CDR2 YFSETQ. The CDR3 is 16 amino acids. V gave up 3 bases and J gave up 5 bases; unmatched junction bases: 12.

This sequence joins TRBV11-3 and TRBJ2-7, with 8 bases aligning to TRBD2. There are 14 residues in the CDR3. Looked up from germline, CDR1 is SGHNT and CDR2 is YENEEA. After removal of 8 bases from V and 2 bases from J, the junction contained 8 bases not matched to a gene. The CDR3 loop reads CASPRGGVTYEQYF. The CDR3 DNA reads as TGTGCCAGCCCCCGGGGGGGGGTTACCTACGAGCAGTACTTC.

The chain couples TRBV5-1 to TRBJ2-3; TRBD1 matches 7 bases. The CDR3 has 14 residues. V shed 4 bases, J shed 5 bases, and the junction held 7 bases outside the gene matches. CDR1 is SGHRS and CDR2 is YFSETQ in the germline V gene. DNA of the CDR3: TGCGCCAGCAGCCAGGGGACAGATGGAGATACGCAGTATTTT. This gives the protein CASSQGTDGDTQYF.